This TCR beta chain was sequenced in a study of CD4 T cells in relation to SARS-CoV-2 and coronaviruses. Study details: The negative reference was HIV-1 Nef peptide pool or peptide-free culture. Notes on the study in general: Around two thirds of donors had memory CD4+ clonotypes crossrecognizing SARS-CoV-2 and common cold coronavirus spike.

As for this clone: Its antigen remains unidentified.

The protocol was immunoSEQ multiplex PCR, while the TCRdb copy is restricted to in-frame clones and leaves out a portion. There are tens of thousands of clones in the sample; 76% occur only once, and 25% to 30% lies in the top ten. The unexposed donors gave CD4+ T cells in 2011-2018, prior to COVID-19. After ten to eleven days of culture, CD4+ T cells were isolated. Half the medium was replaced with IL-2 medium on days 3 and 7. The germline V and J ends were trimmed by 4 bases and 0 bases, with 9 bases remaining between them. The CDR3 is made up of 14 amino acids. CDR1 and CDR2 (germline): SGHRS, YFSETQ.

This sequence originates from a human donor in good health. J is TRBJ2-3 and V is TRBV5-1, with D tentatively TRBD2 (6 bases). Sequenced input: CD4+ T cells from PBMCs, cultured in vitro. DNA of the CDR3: TGCGCCAGCAGCGGGGGAGGTAGCACAGATACGCAGTATTTT. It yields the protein CASSGGGSTDTQYF.